This TCR beta chain was sequenced during a study of shared clonotypes between healthy human individuals. Trimming pared 4 bases from V and 2 bases from J, leaving 13 bases between. This CDR3 region has 14 residues. The germline gives CDR1 SGHRS, CDR2 YFSETQ. Here immunoSEQ multiplex PCR was the method, and the copy in TCRdb shows in-frame clones only, minus some. The sample has millions of clones; approximately 92% are singletons. The gene calls are TRBV5-1 and TRBJ2-7; tentatively, D is TRBD1 (6 bases). The TCR was taken from a man in his late teens or twenties in good health. Sequences were obtained from naive CD4+ T cells sorted from blood. The subset: CD45RA+ positively selected. The chain's CDR3 is CASSANRATYEQYF. The CDR3 coding sequence is TGCGCCAGCAGCGCCAACAGGGCCACCTACGAGCAGTACTTC.